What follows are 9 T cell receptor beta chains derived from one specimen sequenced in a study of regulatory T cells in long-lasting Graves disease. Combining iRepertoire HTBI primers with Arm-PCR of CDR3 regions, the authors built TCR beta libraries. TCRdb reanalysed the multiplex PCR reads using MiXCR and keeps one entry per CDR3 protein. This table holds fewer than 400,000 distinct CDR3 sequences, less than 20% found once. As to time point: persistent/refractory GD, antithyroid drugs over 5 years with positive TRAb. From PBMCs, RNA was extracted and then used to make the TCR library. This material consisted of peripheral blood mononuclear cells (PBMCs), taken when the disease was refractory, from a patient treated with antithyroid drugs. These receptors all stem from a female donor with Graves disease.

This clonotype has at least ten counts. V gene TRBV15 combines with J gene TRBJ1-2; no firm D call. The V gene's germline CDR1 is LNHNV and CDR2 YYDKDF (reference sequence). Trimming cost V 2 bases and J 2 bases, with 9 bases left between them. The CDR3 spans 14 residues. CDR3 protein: CATSRQIQNYGYTF. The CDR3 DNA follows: TGTGCCACCAGCAGACAGATACAGAACTATGGCTACACCTTC.

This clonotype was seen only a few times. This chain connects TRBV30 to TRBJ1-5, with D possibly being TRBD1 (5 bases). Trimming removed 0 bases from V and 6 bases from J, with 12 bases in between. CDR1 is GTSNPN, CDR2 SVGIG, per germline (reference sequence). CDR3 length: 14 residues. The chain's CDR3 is CAWSVDGTGQPQHF. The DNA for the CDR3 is TGTGCCTGGAGTGTAGACGGGACCGGTCAGCCCCAGCATTTT. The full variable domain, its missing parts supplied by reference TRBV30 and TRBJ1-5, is SQTIHQWPATLVQPVGSPLSLECTVEGTSNPNLYWYRQAAGRGLQLLFYSVGIGQISSEVPQNLSASRPQDRQFILSSKKLLLSDSGFYLCAWSVDGTGQPQHFGDGTRLSIL.

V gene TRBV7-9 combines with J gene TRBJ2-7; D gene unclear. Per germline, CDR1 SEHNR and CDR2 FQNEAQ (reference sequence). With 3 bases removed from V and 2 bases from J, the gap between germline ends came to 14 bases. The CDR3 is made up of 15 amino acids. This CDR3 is CASSFGPARPYEQYF. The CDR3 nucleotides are TGTGCCAGCAGCTTTGGGCCGGCAAGACCCTACGAGCAGTACTTC. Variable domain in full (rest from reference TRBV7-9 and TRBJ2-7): DTGVSQNPRHKITKRGQNVTFRCDPISEHNRLYWYRQTLGQGPEFLTYFQNEAQLEKSRLLSDRFSAERPKGSFSTLEIQRTEQGDSAMYLCASSFGPARPYEQYFGPGTRLTVT.

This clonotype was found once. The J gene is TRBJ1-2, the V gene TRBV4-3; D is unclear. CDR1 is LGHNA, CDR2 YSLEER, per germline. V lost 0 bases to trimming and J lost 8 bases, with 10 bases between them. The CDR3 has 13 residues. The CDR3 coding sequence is TGCGCCAGCAGCCAAGATGGGCAGAGGGGCTACACCTTC. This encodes CASSQDGQRGYTF.

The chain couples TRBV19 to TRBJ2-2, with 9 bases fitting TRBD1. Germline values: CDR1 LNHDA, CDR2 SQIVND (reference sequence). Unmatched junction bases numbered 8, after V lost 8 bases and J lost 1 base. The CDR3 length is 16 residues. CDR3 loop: CASEVGTGLNTGELFF. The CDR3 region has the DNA TGTGCCAGTGAAGTGGGGACAGGGCTGAACACCGGGGAGCTGTTTTTT.

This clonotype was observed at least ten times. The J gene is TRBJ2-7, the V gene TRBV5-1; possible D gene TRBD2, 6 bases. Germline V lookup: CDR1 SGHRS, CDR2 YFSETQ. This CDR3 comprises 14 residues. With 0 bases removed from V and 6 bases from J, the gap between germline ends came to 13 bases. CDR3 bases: TGCGCCAGCAGCTTGGGGGACTCCTCGGGCGAGCAGTACTTC. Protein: CASSLGDSSGEQYF.

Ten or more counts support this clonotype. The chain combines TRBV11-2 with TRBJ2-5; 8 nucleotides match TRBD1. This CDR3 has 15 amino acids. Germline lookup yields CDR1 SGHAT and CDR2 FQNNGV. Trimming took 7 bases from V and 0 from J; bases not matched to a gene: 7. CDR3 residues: CASTRQGLYQETQYF. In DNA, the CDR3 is TGTGCCAGCACCCGACAGGGGTTGTACCAAGAGACCCAGTACTTC. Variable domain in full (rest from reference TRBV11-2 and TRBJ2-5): EAGVAQSPRYKIIEKRQSVAFWCNPISGHATLYWYQQILGQGPKLLIQFQNNGVVDDSQLPKDRFSAERLKGVDSTLKIQPAKLEDSAVYLCASTRQGLYQETQYFGPGTRLLVL.

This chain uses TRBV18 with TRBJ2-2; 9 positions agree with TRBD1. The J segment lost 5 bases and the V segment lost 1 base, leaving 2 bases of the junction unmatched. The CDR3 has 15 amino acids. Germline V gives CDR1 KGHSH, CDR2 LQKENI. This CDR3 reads CASSPQGQGTGELFF. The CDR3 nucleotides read TGTGCCAGCTCACCACAGGGACAGGGAACCGGGGAGCTGTTTTTT. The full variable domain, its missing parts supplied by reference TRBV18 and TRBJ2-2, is NAGVMQNPRHLVRRRGQEARLRCSPMKGHSHVYWYRQLPEEGLKFMVYLQKENIIDESGMPKERFSAEFPKEGPSILRIQQVVRGDSAAYFCASSPQGQGTGELFFGEGSRLTVL.

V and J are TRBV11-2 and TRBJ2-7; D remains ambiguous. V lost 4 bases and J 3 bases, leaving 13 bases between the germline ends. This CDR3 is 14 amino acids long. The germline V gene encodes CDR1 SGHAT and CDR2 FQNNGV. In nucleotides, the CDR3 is TGTGCCAGCAGCTCAGCCTCACAGCGCTACGAGCAGTACTTC. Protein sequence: CASSSASQRYEQYF.